Listed here is a single T cell receptor (beta chain). Its specificity is not known. The record originates from a study of shared clonotypes between healthy human individuals. Findings and caveats of the study: Represented genetic and exposure-history diversity was restricted by having few donors.

The data were produced by immunoSEQ multiplex PCR, yet TCRdb's version contains in-frame clones alone and is incomplete. The sample shows about 2.4 million clones, around nine tenths of them seen only once. Looked up from germline, CDR1 is LNHDA and CDR2 is SQIVND (reference sequence). The CDR3 totals 18 residues. This TCR was sampled from a man between 18 and 29 years old in good health. The chain employs TRBV19 and TRBJ2-4; TRBD1 aligns across 7 bases. Sequenced input: naive CD4+ T cells sorted from blood. Noted subset: CD45RA+ positively selected. The CDR3 DNA sequence: TGTCCTTCTTTTACAGGGGTGGGTAAATGGTTAGCCAAAAACATTCAGTACTTC. It yields the protein CPSFTGVGKWLAKNIQYF.